This paragraph covers one TCR beta chain sequence. What antigen it recognizes has not been identified. No much larger clone exists at a distance of one base, and base qualities are not known. The germline V gene (reference sequence) gives CDR1 as LGHDT and CDR2 as YNNKEL. Trimming at the junction amounts to 5 bases on V and 12 bases on J, and the germline ends lie 14 bases apart. Its CDR3 holds 12 amino acids, cysteine through phenylalanine. Of all the DNA, just the CDR3 is kept, 36 bases in frame from base 1. The library was prepared using RT-PCR. These reads were obtained on an Illumina MiSeq. TCRdb took the public reads, trimmed them with fastp at Q25, ran MiXCR for clone calling and kept in-frame beta chains. Entries are consolidated by CDR3 protein sequence, retaining the most common genes and DNA. Here the sample has fewer than 800,000 distinct CDR3 sequences; 12% to 15% occur a single time. The ten largest clones add up to roughly 3.9% of the sample.

The sample is drawn from a study listed by TCRdb under 2016. The sample was memory CD4+ T cells from blood. The origin of this receptor is a female donor in good health, serving as a healthy control. The sequence links TRBV3-1 to TRBJ2-4, with no confident D gene call. The CDR3 amino acid sequence is: CASSSPSLTQYF. The base sequence is TGTGCCAGCAGCTCCCCTTCTTTGACTCAGTACTTC.